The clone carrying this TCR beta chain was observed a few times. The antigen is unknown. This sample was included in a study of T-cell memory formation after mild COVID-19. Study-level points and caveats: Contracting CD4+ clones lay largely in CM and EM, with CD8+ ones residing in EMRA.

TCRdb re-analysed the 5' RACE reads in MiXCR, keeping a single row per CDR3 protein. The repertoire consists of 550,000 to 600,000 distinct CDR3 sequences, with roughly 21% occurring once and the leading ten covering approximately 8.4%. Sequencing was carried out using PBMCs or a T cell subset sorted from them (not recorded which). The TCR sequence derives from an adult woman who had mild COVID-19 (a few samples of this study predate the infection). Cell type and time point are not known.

The CDR3 reads CASSDATGGKDGYTF. CDR3 coding DNA: TGTGCCAGCAGTGACGCGACAGGGGGAAAGGATGGCTACACCTTC. The chain combines TRBV6-4 with TRBJ1-2; TRBD1 matches 9 bases. Trimming took 2 bases from V and 6 from J; bases not matched to a gene: 7. CDR3 length equals 15 residues. Germline V lookup: CDR1 MRHNA, CDR2 SNTAGT.